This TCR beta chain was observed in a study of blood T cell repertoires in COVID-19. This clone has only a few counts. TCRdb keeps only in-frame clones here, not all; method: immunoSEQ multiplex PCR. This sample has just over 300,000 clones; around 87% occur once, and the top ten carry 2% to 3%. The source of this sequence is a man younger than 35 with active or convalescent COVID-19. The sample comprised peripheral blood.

The CDR3 nucleotides read TGTGCCAGCAGGGAGACGAACACCGGGGAGCTGTTTTTT. Protein sequence: CASRETNTGELFF. The chain combines TRBV12-3 or TRBV12-4 with TRBJ2-2; D gene uncertain. The V gene lost 6 bases and the J gene lost 0 bases, with 5 bases spanning the gap. The CDR3 spans 13 residues.